These T cell receptor beta chains were read from a single sample in a study of blood T cells in healthy people across ages. Via MiXCR, TCRdb re-called the 5' RACE reads, giving one row per CDR3 protein. The sample holds about 970,000 distinct CDR3 sequences, roughly 51% seen once. The sequencing sample was made of blood. The receptors derive from a woman aged 55-75 years in good health. The CDR3 runs from the conserved cysteine through the conserved F or W. A D gene is named only where the DNA matches it firmly. Size is stated for part of the rows, as once, few or many counts, or as a class when the clone is expanded.

TRBJ2-7 TRBV20-1 TRBD2 - CSASPQSGKTYGQYF TGCAGTGCCAGCCCTCAGAGCGGGAAAACCTACGGGCAGTACTTC
TRBJ2-7 TRBV20-1 TRBD2 - CSAREGGLANYEQYF TGCAGTGCTAGAGAGGGAGGACTAGCGAACTACGAGCAGTACTTC
TRBJ2-2 TRBV12-3/TRBV12-4 - few CASSLATGASGELFF TGTGCCAGCAGTTTAGCTACGGGAGCTAGCGGGGAGCTGTTTTTT
TRBJ2-1 TRBV24-1 TRBD1 once CATSGEVGTGQFF TGTGCCACCAGTGGGGAAGTTGGGACAGGGCAGTTCTTC
TRBJ2-3 TRBV29-1 TRBD2 few CSTLLAGVFTDTQYF TGCAGCACCTTACTAGCGGGAGTGTTTACAGATACGCAGTATTTT
TRBJ2-5 TRBV5-1 - few CASSLAGDSETQYF TGCGCCAGCAGCTTGGCCGGGGATTCAGAGACCCAGTACTTC
TRBJ1-2 TRBV10-3 - - CAISESSALRDGYTF TGTGCCATCAGTGAGTCGAGTGCGCTTCGGGATGGCTACACCTTC
TRBJ2-1 TRBV5-1 - - CAGSLFSGGGEQFF TGCGCCGGCAGCTTGTTTTCAGGGGGAGGAGAGCAGTTCTTC
TRBJ2-7 TRBV4-3 - few CASSRGRGGTNSYEQYF TGCGCCAGCAGCCGAGGGCGGGGTGGGACGAACTCCTACGAGCAGTACTTC
TRBJ2-5 TRBV20-1 TRBD2 few CSASKREGQLETQYF TGCAGTGCTAGTAAACGGGAGGGCCAGTTGGAGACCCAGTACTTC
TRBJ1-5 TRBV15 TRBD1 - CATSSPGQGNFGNQPQHF TGTGCCACCAGCTCTCCGGGACAGGGGAACTTCGGCAATCAGCCCCAGCATTTT
TRBJ2-1 TRBV28 - - CASSPRGREKNEQFF TGTGCCAGCAGTCCGCGGGGGCGGGAGAAAAATGAGCAGTTCTTC
TRBJ2-1 TRBV2 TRBD2 - CASSGGLAGVNEQFF TGTGCCAGCAGCGGGGGACTAGCGGGAGTCAATGAGCAGTTCTTC
TRBJ2-3 TRBV20-1 - - CSARPGSTDTQYF TGCAGTGCTAGACCCGGAAGCACAGATACGCAGTATTTT
TRBJ1-2 TRBV4-2 - - CASSQDRDRDYGYTF TGTGCCAGCAGCCAAGATAGGGACCGGGACTATGGCTACACCTTC
TRBJ2-3 TRBV3-1 - - CASNWGASTAADTQYF TGTGCCAGCAATTGGGGGGCTAGTACCGCAGCAGATACGCAGTATTTT
TRBJ2-7 TRBV28 - few CASSSPGSDSYNEQYF TGTGCCAGCAGTTCCCCGGGGAGTGACTCCTACAATGAGCAGTACTTC
TRBJ2-5 TRBV10-3 TRBD2 few CAISPSGGEVEQYF TGTGCCATCAGTCCGTCTGGGGGGGAAGTTGAGCAGTACTTC
TRBJ2-7 TRBV3-1 - - CASSPLTRPYEQYF TGTGCCAGCAGCCCCCTGACACGACCCTACGAGCAGTACTTC
TRBJ2-7 TRBV6-6 - - CASSYSRTLGYEQYF TGTGCCAGCAGTTACTCGAGGACCCTCGGCTACGAGCAGTACTTC
TRBJ2-7 TRBV20-1 - - CSAHRDVYEQYF TGCAGTGCCCACCGGGACGTCTACGAGCAGTACTTC
TRBJ2-3 TRBV20-1 - - CSAETGGRDTQYF TGCAGTGCTGAGACAGGAGGGCGAGATACGCAGTATTTT
TRBJ2-7 TRBV25-1 - - CASSVGGLGTYGQYF TGTGCCAGCAGTGTGGGGGGACTTGGGACCTACGGGCAGTACTTC
TRBJ2-1 TRBV11-2 TRBD1 - CASSLDSRQGAFFYNEQFF TGTGCCAGCAGCTTAGATTCCCGACAGGGGGCCTTTTTCTACAATGAGCAGTTCTTC
TRBJ1-2 TRBV6-5 - - CASSYGYKNTNYGYTF TGTGCCAGCAGTTACGGTTATAAAAATACTAACTATGGCTACACCTTC
TRBJ2-5 TRBV9 TRBD2 - CASSALAGEGTQYF TGTGCCAGCAGCGCACTAGCGGGTGAAGGGACCCAGTACTTC
TRBJ2-3 TRBV10-3 - - CATSLGYIPNTAGTDTQYF TGTGCCACTTCCTTGGGATACATCCCAAATACGGCGGGCACAGATACGCAGTATTTT
TRBJ1-4 TRBV27 - - CASSFSFGGPYEKLFF TGTGCCAGCAGTTTCTCTTTCGGGGGGCCTTATGAAAAACTGTTTTTT
TRBJ1-2 TRBV6-4 - few CASSDLQGDGYTF TGTGCCAGCAGTGACTTACAGGGTGACGGCTACACCTTC
TRBJ2-3 TRBV7-9 - - CASSFISYRRMGVADTQYF TGTGCCAGCAGCTTTATCAGCTATCGGAGGATGGGAGTCGCAGATACGCAGTATTTT
TRBJ2-2 TRBV12-3/TRBV12-4 - - CASRKDRLNTGELFF TGTGCCAGCAGAAAAGACAGATTGAACACCGGGGAACTGTTTTTT
TRBJ2-4 TRBV7-2 TRBD2 many CASSRSSGGDIQYF TGTGCCAGCAGCAGATCTAGCGGGGGGGACATTCAGTACTTC
TRBJ2-7 TRBV3-1 TRBD2 - CASSASSSGSVLGEQYF TGTGCCAGCAGCGCAAGTTCTAGCGGGAGTGTCCTGGGCGAGCAGTACTTC
TRBJ1-1 TRBV28 - - CASSEHMDTEAFF TGTGCCAGCAGCGAGCATATGGACACTGAAGCTTTCTTT
TRBJ2-5 TRBV28 TRBD1 few CASSPGQGFGETQYF TGTGCCAGCAGTCCGGGACAGGGGTTTGGGGAGACCCAGTACTTC
TRBJ1-2 TRBV5-6 - - CASSYIGTRANYGYTF TGTGCCAGCAGCTATATCGGGACCAGAGCTAACTATGGCTACACCTTC
TRBJ2-6 TRBV10-3 - few CAISESVSFSGANVLTF TGTGCCATCAGTGAGTCGGTGTCTTTCTCTGGGGCCAACGTCCTGACTTTC
TRBJ2-5 TRBV27 - - CASSLGWTRRETQYF TGTGCCAGCAGTTTAGGGTGGACTCGACGGGAGACCCAGTACTTC
TRBJ2-3 TRBV5-6 TRBD2 - CASRPPRGTVTDTQYF TGTGCCAGCAGACCCCCGCGGGGGACGGTCACAGATACGCAGTATTTT
TRBJ2-7 TRBV14 TRBD2 - CASSFGLVTNEQYF TGTGCCAGCAGCTTCGGACTAGTTACCAATGAGCAGTACTTC
TRBJ1-1 TRBV29-1 - - CSVERHPNTEAFF TGCAGCGTTGAAAGACACCCGAACACTGAAGCTTTCTTT
TRBJ1-2 TRBV27 - - CASSSGITAYGYTF TGTGCCAGCAGTTCTGGGATAACCGCCTATGGCTACACCTTC
TRBJ2-7 TRBV4-3 - few CASSPRPGSSEQYF TGCGCCAGCAGCCCCCGCCCGGGATCTAGTGAGCAGTACTTC
TRBJ2-7 TRBV28 - many CASSLWDTNPYEQYF TGTGCCAGCAGTTTATGGGACACAAACCCCTACGAGCAGTACTTC
TRBJ2-5 TRBV7-3 - - CASSFARQETQYF TGTGCTAGCAGCTTCGCACGGCAAGAGACCCAGTACTTC
TRBJ2-7 TRBV4-3 - once CASSQDNRVGEQYF TGCGCCAGCAGCCAAGATAACAGGGTCGGCGAGCAGTACTTC
TRBJ2-7 TRBV29-1 - - CSVEDPWGTQSYEQYF TGCAGCGTTGAAGACCCCTGGGGGACCCAATCCTACGAGCAGTACTTC
TRBJ2-1 TRBV15 TRBD2 - CATSRDFGGGTLVEQFF TGTGCCACCAGCAGAGATTTTGGGGGAGGGACTTTGGTTGAGCAGTTCTTC